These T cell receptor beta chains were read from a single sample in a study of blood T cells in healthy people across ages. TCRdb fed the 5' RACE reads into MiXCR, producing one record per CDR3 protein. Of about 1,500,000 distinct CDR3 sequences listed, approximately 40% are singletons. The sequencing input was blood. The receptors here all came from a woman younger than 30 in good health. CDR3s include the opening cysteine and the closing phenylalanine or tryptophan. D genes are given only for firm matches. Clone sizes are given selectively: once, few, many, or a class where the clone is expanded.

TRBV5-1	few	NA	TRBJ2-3	TGCGCCAGCAGCTTGGAATGGTCTACCGACACAGATACGCAGTATTTT	CASSLEWSTDTDTQYF
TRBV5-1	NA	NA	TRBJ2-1	TGCGCCAGCAGCCGTGGGGCGGGGCTAGCCAGCTACAATGAGCAGTTCTTC	CASSRGAGLASYNEQFF
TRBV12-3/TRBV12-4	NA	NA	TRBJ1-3	TGTGCCAGCAGTCCAGTCCCGGGAAACACCATATATTTT	CASSPVPGNTIYF
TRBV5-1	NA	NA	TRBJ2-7	TGCGCCAGCAGCCCTCACAGTGGCTCCTACGAGCAGTACTTC	CASSPHSGSYEQYF
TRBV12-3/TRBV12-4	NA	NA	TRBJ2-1	TGTGCCAGCAGTTCTTGGCGGGCGGGCCACAATGAGCAGTTCTTC	CASSSWRAGHNEQFF
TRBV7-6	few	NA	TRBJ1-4	TGTGCCAGCAGCTTAGGAGGATCACTTACGGAAAAACTGTTTTTT	CASSLGGSLTEKLFF
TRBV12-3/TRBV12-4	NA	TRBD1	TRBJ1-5	TGTGCCAGCAGTTTGCGGAACAGGGGATCGAGCAATCAGCCCCAGCATTTT	CASSLRNRGSSNQPQHF
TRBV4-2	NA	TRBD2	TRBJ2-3	TGTGCCAGCAGCCAAGGGACTAGCGGTTCTTTTGGAGCCACAGATACGCAGTATTTT	CASSQGTSGSFGATDTQYF
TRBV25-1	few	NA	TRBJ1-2	TGTGCCAGCAGTCCGTTCACAGGAACTTATGGCTACACCTTC	CASSPFTGTYGYTF
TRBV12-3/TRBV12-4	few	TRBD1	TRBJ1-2	TGTGCCAGCAGTTCCGGGACAGGGGCACCCTATGGCTACACCTTC	CASSSGTGAPYGYTF
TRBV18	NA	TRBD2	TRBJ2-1	TGTGCCAGCTCACCAGCTAGCGGGAATGAGCAGTTCTTC	CASSPASGNEQFF
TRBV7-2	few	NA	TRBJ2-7	TGTGCCAGCAGCTTAGTACAATACGAGCAGTACTTC	CASSLVQYEQYF
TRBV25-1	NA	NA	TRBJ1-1	TGTGCCAGCAGTGAAGTCGGAGGAGAGAACACTGAAGCTTTCTTT	CASSEVGGENTEAFF
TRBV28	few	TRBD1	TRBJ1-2	TGTGCCAGCAGTCGACAGGGGAGGAACACCTTC	CASSRQGRNTF
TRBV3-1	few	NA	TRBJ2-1	TGTGCCAGCACCGACAGTCCATACAATGAGCAGTTCTTC	CASTDSPYNEQFF
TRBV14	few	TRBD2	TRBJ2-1	TGTGCCAGCAGCCAAGCCTACCCCGGGACTAGCGGGAAACATGAGCAGTTCTTC	CASSQAYPGTSGKHEQFF
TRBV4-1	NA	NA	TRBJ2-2	TGCGCCAGCAGCCGACAGACTACGCCCAGTATTAACACCGGGGAGCTGTTTTTT	CASSRQTTPSINTGELFF
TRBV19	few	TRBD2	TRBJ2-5	TGTGCCAGTAGTATTTCGGGACTAGCAGCAGAGACCCAGTACTTC	CASSISGLAAETQYF
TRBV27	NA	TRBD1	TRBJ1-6	TGTGCCAGCAGTTCGGCGACAGGGACTGGATCACCCCCCCACTTT	CASSSATGTGSPPHF
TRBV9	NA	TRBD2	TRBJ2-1	TGTGCCAGCAGCGCTCTACTAGCGGGGTACAATGAGCAGTTCTTC	CASSALLAGYNEQFF
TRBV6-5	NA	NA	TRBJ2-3	TGTGCCAGCAGCTCCCGGCGGGCGCTTACAGGTACGCAGTATTTT	CASSSRRALTGTQYF
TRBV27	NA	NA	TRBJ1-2	TGTGCCAGCAGTTTAGGTTTCCAGGCCCATGGCTACACCTTC	CASSLGFQAHGYTF
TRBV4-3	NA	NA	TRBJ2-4	TGCGCCAGCAGCCAGGGCCCCAGAAACTTCAAAAACATTCAGTACTTC	CASSQGPRNFKNIQYF
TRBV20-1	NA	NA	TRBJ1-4	TGCAGTGCTAGGAGTTTTCCCGAGCTGTTTTTT	CSARSFPELFF
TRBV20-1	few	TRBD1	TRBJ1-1	TGCAGTGCTAGTACCGGGACAGGGGGCACTGAAGCTTTCTTT	CSASTGTGGTEAFF
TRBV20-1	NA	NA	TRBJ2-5	TGCAGTGCTAGAGGACAAGGGGAGCAGTACTTC	CSARGQGEQYF
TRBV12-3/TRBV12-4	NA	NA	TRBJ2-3	TGTGCCAGCAGTTTCACCGGGACGCCGAGCACAGATACGCAGTATTTT	CASSFTGTPSTDTQYF
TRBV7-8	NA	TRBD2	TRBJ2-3	TGTGCCAGCAGCCCCCGGATAGCGGGAGGGGATACGCAGTATTTT	CASSPRIAGGDTQYF
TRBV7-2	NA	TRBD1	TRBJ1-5	TGTGCCAGCAGCTTGGGCAGGGGGTATCGGAATCAGCCCCAGCATTTT	CASSLGRGYRNQPQHF
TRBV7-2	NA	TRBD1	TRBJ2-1	TGTGCCAGCAACCCGACAGGGGGATCCTACGAGCAGTTCTTC	CASNPTGGSYEQFF
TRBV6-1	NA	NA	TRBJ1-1	TGTGCCGCCAGGGTTGTTGGACGGAACACTGAAGCTTTCTTT	CAARVVGRNTEAFF
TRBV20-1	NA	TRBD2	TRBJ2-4	TGCAGTGCTCCGCTAGCGGGGGCCGCCCGGGGCAAAAACATTCAGTACTTC	CSAPLAGAARGKNIQYF
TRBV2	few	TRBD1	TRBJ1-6	TGTGCCAGCAACCTACAGGGTCAGGGGGATAAGTCACCCCTCCACTTT	CASNLQGQGDKSPLHF
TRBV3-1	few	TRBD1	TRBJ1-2	TGTGCCAGCAGCGGACAGGGGATTTGGGTCTACACCTTC	CASSGQGIWVYTF
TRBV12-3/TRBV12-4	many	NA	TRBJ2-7	TGTGCCAGCAGTTCCGGGGCCTCCTACGAGCAGTACTTC	CASSSGASYEQYF
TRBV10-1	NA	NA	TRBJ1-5	TGCGCCAGCCTGATCAGCCCCCAGCATTTT	CASLISPQHF
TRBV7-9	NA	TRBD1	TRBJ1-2	TGTGCCAGCAGCTTATTGGGACAGGGACTGGGATATGGCTACACCTTC	CASSLLGQGLGYGYTF
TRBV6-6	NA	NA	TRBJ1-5	TGTGCCAGCAGTTACAGGCCCCCACAAGATAGCAATCAGCCCCAGCATTTT	CASSYRPPQDSNQPQHF
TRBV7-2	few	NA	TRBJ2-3	TGTGCCAGCAGCTTGCCGACCCAACTCCTAGGGGCGCAGTATTTT	CASSLPTQLLGAQYF
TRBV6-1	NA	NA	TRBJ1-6	TGTGCCAGCAGTATGATGGGGGTTAGATCACCCCTCCACTTT	CASSMMGVRSPLHF
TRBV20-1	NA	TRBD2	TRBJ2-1	TGCAGTGCTAGAGCGGCGGGGGGCGTCCCGGTTTCCTACAATGAGCAGTTCTTC	CSARAAGGVPVSYNEQFF
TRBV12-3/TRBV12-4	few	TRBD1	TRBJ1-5	TGTGCCAGCAGGCCTGGACAGGGGGCAGGTCAGCCCCAGCATTTT	CASRPGQGAGQPQHF
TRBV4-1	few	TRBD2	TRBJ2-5	TGCGCCAGCAGCCAATTTCCCGGGGGGGGTCAAGAGACCCAGTACTTC	CASSQFPGGGQETQYF
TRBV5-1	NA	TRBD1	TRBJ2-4	TGCGCCAGCAGCTCTGGACAGGGCTCTTTATGGAGCATTCAGTACTTC	CASSSGQGSLWSIQYF
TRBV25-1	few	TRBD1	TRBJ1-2	TGTGCCACCTGGGGACAGGGGACCTGGGGCTACACCTTC	CATWGQGTWGYTF
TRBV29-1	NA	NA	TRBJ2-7	TGCAGCGTTGAAGCGATAGCCTATGGCGAGCAGTACTTC	CSVEAIAYGEQYF
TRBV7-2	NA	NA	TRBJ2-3	TGTGCCAGCAGCCAATTTAACCCTTCGGCGCAGTATTTT	CASSQFNPSAQYF
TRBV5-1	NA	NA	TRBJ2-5	TGCGCCAGCAGCGAGCGAACCCCGACCCAGTACTTC	CASSERTPTQYF
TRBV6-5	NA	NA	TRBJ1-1	TGTGCCAGCAGCTGGGTGGAGGACACTGAAGCTTTCTTT	CASSWVEDTEAFF
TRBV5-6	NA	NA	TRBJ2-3	TGTGCCAGCAGCTCCGTACAGGGCGCAGATACGCAGTATTTT	CASSSVQGADTQYF
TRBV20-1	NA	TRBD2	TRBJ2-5	TGCAGTGCTAGAGGCTTCCCAGCGGGGACCCGGGAGACCCAGTACTTC	CSARGFPAGTRETQYF
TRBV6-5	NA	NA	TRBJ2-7	TGTGCCAGCACCGTCGAGTTACAAACGATGCACGAGCAGTACTTC	CASTVELQTMHEQYF
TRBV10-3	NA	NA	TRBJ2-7	TGTGCCATCAGTGAGTCAGAAATCCCGACCTACGAGCAGTACTTC	CAISESEIPTYEQYF
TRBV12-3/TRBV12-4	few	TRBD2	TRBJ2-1	TGTGCCAGCAGTTTAGTCGGGGCGGGGGGGCAGCAGTTCTTC	CASSLVGAGGQQFF
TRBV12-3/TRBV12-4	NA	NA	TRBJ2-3	TGTGCCGGCAGTTTACGGTCTGGCACAGATACGCAGTATTTT	CAGSLRSGTDTQYF
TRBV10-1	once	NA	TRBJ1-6	TGCGCCAGCAGTGAAAACAGGGAAAGTTCACCCCTCCACTTT	CASSENRESSPLHF
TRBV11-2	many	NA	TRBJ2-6	TGTGCCAGCAGCTCGTCAGGCTCTGGGGCCAACGTCCTGACTTTC	CASSSSGSGANVLTF